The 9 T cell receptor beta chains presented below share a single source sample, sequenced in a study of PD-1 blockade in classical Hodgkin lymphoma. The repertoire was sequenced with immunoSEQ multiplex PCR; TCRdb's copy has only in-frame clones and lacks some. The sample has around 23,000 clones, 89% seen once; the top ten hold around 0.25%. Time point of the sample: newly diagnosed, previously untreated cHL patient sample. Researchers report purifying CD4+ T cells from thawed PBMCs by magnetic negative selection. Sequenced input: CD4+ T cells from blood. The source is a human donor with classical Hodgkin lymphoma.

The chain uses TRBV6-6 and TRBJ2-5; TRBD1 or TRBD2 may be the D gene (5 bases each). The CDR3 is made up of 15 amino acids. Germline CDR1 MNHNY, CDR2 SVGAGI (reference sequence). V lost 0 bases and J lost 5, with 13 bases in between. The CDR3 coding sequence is TGTGCCAGCAGTTACTCGATTCTGGGGGTTGAGACCCAGTACTTC. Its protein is CASSYSILGVETQYF.

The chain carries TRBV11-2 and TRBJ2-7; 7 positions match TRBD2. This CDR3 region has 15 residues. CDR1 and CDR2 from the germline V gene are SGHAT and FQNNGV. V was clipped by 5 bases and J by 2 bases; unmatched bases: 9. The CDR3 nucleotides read TGTGCCAGCAGCAATCTTTGGGAGGGGACCTACGAGCAGTACTTC. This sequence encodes CASSNLWEGTYEQYF.

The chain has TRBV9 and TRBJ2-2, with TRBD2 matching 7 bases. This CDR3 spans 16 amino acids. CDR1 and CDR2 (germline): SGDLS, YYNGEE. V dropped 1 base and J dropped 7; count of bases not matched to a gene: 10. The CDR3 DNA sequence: TGTGCCAGCAGCGTAAACCTGCGGGAGCCCGTCGGGGAGCTGTTTTTT. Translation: CASSVNLREPVGELFF.

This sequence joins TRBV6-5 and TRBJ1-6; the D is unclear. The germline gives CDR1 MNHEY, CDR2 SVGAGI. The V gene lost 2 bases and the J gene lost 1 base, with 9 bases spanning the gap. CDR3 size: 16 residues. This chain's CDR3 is CASSYTVTSYNSPLHF. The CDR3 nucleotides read TGTGCCAGCAGTTACACGGTTACGTCCTATAATTCACCCCTCCACTTT.

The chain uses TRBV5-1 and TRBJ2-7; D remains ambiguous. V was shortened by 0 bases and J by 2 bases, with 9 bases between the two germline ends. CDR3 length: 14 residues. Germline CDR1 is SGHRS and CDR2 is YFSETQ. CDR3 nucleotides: TGCGCCAGCAGCTTGGACAGTATCGCCTACGAGCAGTACTTC. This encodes CASSLDSIAYEQYF.

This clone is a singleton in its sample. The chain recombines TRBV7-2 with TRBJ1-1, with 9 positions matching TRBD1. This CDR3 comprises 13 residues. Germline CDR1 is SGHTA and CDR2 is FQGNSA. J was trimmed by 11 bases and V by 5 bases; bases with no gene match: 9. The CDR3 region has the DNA TGTGCCAGCAGCCGACAGGGGGGCATGCCGGCTTTCTTT. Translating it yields CASSRQGGMPAFF.

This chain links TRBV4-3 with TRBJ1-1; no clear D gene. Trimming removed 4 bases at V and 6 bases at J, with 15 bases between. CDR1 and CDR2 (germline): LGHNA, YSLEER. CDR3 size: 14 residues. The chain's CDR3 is CASSPTRTGSEAFF. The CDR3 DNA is TGCGCCAGCAGCCCGACGCGTACCGGCTCTGAAGCTTTCTTT.

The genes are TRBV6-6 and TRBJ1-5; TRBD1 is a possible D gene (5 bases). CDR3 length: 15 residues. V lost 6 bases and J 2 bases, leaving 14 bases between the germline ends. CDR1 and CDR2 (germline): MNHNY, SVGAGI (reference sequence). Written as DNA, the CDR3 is TGTGCCAGCAGGAACAGGCGGGGACGCAATCAGCCCCAGCATTTT. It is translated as CASRNRRGRNQPQHF.

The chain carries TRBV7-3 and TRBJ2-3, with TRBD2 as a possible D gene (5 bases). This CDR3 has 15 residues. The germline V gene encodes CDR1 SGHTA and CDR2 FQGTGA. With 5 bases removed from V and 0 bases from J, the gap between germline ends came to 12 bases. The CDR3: CASSPTSRSTDTQYF. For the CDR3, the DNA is TGTGCCAGCAGCCCCACTAGTAGGAGCACAGATACGCAGTATTTT.